These 25 T cell receptor beta chains share one sample of origin, sequenced in a study of shared clonotypes between healthy human individuals. This table comes from immunoSEQ multiplex PCR, and its TCRdb copy is limited to in-frame clones, with some not included. The table shows roughly 1,600,000 clones, with less than 99% occurring only once. Specimen: naive CD4+ T cells sorted from blood. Subset indicated: CD45RA+ positively selected. These receptors all come from a man aged 25 to 40 in good health.

The genes are TRBV5-4 and TRBJ2-3; 10 nucleotides match TRBD2. The J segment lost 1 base and the V segment lost 5 bases, leaving 10 bases of the junction unmatched. The CDR3 sequence is 17 residues long. Germline V gene lookup returns CDR1 SGHNT and CDR2 YYREEE (reference sequence). The CDR3 protein is CASRRLLAGVGTDTQYF. CDR3 DNA: TGTGCCAGCAGGAGATTGCTAGCGGGGGTCGGCACAGATACGCAGTATTTT.

The chain combines TRBV27 with TRBJ2-1; 12 bases match TRBD2. V was clipped by 4 bases and J by 4 bases; unmatched bases: 8. The germline gives CDR1 MNHEY, CDR2 SMNVEV (reference sequence). This CDR3 spans 17 amino acids. The CDR3 DNA reads TGTGCCAGCAGTTCGCTAGCGGGAGGGCCAATTTACAATGAGCAGTTCTTC. Translated, it gives CASSSLAGGPIYNEQFF.

V usage is TRBV19 and J usage is TRBJ1-5; 8 bases fit TRBD1. The CDR3 totals 15 residues. CDR1 and CDR2 from the germline V gene are LNHDA and SQIVND (reference sequence). Trimming took 5 bases from V and 3 from J; bases not matched to a gene: 6. CDR3 loop: CASSHSTGVNQPQHF. In nucleotides, the CDR3 is TGTGCCAGTAGTCACTCGACAGGGGTCAATCAGCCCCAGCATTTT.

This clone has only a few counts. The chain recombines TRBV15 with TRBJ1-5, with D unclear. Germline-derived CDR1 and CDR2 are LNHNV and YYDKDF (reference sequence). V was cut by 0 bases and J by 0 bases, with 9 bases left in between. The CDR3 is 16 residues long. The CDR3 DNA reads as TGTGCCACCAGCAGAGAAGGACGGAATAGCAATCAGCCCCAGCATTTT. Translation: CATSREGRNSNQPQHF.

The chain employs TRBV10-3 and TRBJ2-1; D may be TRBD1 (6 bases). Germline V gives CDR1 ENHRY, CDR2 SYGVKD. V was trimmed by 2 bases and J by 4 bases, leaving 9 bases between them. The CDR3 contains 14 residues. The CDR3 loop reads CAISEPRGYNEQFF. As DNA, the CDR3 is TGTGCCATCAGTGAGCCCAGGGGTTACAATGAGCAGTTCTTC.

The chain employs TRBV30 and TRBJ2-7; D is unclear. The CDR3 length is 14 residues. Trimming removed 0 bases at V and 1 base at J, with 10 bases between. Looked up from germline, CDR1 is GTSNPN and CDR2 is SVGIG (reference sequence). The CDR3 sequence: CAWSVDLESYEQYF. The CDR3 nucleotides are TGTGCCTGGAGTGTCGACCTCGAGTCCTACGAGCAGTACTTC.

The V gene is TRBV29-1, the J gene TRBJ1-2; D is perhaps TRBD1 (5 bases). Germline V gene sequence: CDR1 SQVTM, CDR2 ANQGSEA. The CDR3 extends over 11 amino acids. With 5 bases removed from V and 7 bases from J, the gap between germline ends came to 11 bases. CDR3 sequence: CSVLGQGGYTF. The DNA for the CDR3 is TGCAGCGTTTTAGGTCAGGGTGGCTACACCTTC.

The DNA for the CDR3 is TGTGCCAGCAGCGTAGCCAGCGGGAGTGGGGCAGATACGCAGTATTTT. Its protein is CASSVASGSGADTQYF. V is TRBV9 and J is TRBJ2-3; 8 positions match TRBD2. Germline assignment: CDR1 SGDLS and CDR2 YYNGEE. V lost 0 bases to trimming and J lost 4 bases; unmatched junction nucleotides: 7. The length of the CDR3 is 16 residues.

V gene TRBV6-6 combines with J gene TRBJ2-5; tentatively, D is TRBD1 (5 bases). The CDR3 consists of 16 residues. The germline CDR1 and CDR2 sequences are MNHNY and SVGAGI (reference sequence). V was trimmed by 5 bases and J by 4 bases, leaving 20 bases between them. The CDR3, as DNA: TGTGCCAGCAGTCCCCTACCGCAGGGTATCGGAGAGACCCAGTACTTC. Its protein is CASSPLPQGIGETQYF.

In DNA, the CDR3 is TGTGCCAGCTCACCAGCCGCGACAGGGTCCACAGATACGCAGTATTTT. Encoded protein: CASSPAATGSTDTQYF. The chain has TRBV18 and TRBJ2-3; 7 positions agree with TRBD1. CDR3 size: 16 residues. Germline CDR1 is KGHSH and CDR2 is LQKENI. Unmatched junction bases numbered 7, after V lost 2 bases and J lost 2 bases.

Note on this clone: Germline and junction disagree at one end, which may indicate a read error. Other DNA variants within this sample encode the same CDR3. The chain recombines TRBV18 with TRBJ1-4, with D perhaps TRBD1 (6 bases). This CDR3 has 15 amino acids. Looked up from germline, CDR1 is KGHSH and CDR2 is LQKENI. The CDR3 nucleotides read TGTGCCAGCTCACCAACCGGGACAACAAATGAAAAACTGTTTTTT. As protein: CASSPTGTTNEKLFF.

V gene TRBV11-2 combines with J gene TRBJ1-2; D unresolved. The CDR3 sequence is 11 residues long. The V gene lost 5 bases and the J gene lost 2 bases, with 3 bases spanning the gap. Germline V CDR1 and CDR2: SGHAT, FQNNGV. CDR3 sequence (DNA): TGTGCCAGCAGCCAGAACTATGGCTACACCTTC. It specifies CASSQNYGYTF.

This chain joins TRBV28 and TRBJ1-1; TRBD1 agrees at 7 bases. This CDR3 is 14 amino acids long. CDR1 is MDHEN, CDR2 SYDVKM, per germline. V dropped 2 bases and J dropped 11; count of bases not matched to a gene: 11. CDR3 in DNA: TGTGCCAGCAGTTTAGGGGACAGCCGAGCTCGGGCTTTCTTT. Amino acid sequence: CASSLGDSRARAFF. Full variable domain (rest looked up from reference TRBV28 and TRBJ1-1): DVKVTQSSRYLVKRTGEKVFLECVQDMDHENMFWYRQDPGLGLRLIYFSYDVKMKEKGDIPEGYSVSREKKERFSLILESASTNQTSMYLCASSLGDSRARAFFGQGTRLTVV.

V usage is TRBV28 and J usage is TRBJ2-7; D gene uncertain. This CDR3 contains 12 residues. Germline V gene sequence: CDR1 MDHEN, CDR2 SYDVKM. Deletions cut 8 bases from V and 3 bases from J, with 11 bases between. CDR3 sequence (DNA): TGTGCCAGCTACAGCAACTTCTACGAGCAGTACTTC. It is translated as CASYSNFYEQYF.

The genes are TRBV7-2 and TRBJ2-3; D assignment may be TRBD1 or TRBD2 (5 bases each). The germline V gene has CDR1 SGHTA and CDR2 FQGNSA. Trimming took off 4 bases at V and 9 bases at J, with 17 bases between the two ends. The CDR3 loop spans 14 amino acids. The CDR3 sequence is CASSSGDHRETQYF. CDR3 bases: TGTGCCAGCAGCTCCGGGGACCACCGGGAAACGCAGTATTTT. Variable domain in full (rest from reference TRBV7-2 and TRBJ2-3): GAGVSQSPSNKVTEKGKDVELRCDPISGHTALYWYRQSLGQGLEFLIYFQGNSAPDKSGLPSDRFSAERTGGSVSTLTIQRTQQEDSAVYLCASSSGDHRETQYFGPGTRLTVL.

The CDR3 loop reads CASSGHPTGLTEAFF. CDR3 coding DNA: TGTGCCAGTAGTGGGCACCCGACAGGGCTCACTGAAGCTTTCTTT. V gene TRBV19 combines with J gene TRBJ1-1, with 7 bases matching TRBD1. The CDR3 loop spans 15 amino acids. Germline V gene sequence: CDR1 LNHDA, CDR2 SQIVND (reference sequence). The ends lost 5 bases at V and 4 bases at J; junction bases unmatched: 10. Based on the CDR3 plus reference TRBV19 and TRBJ1-1, the full variable domain is DGGITQSPKYLFRKEGQNVTLSCEQNLNHDAMYWYRQDPGQGLRLIYYSQIVNDFQKGDIAEGYSVSREKKESFPLTVTSAQKNPTAFYLCASSGHPTGLTEAFFGQGTRLTVV.

The chain has TRBV21-1 and TRBJ2-7; TRBD1 reflects the table's D call only, with no check against the DNA. TRBV21-1 is assigned pseudogene status. This CDR3 contains 16 residues. CDR3 DNA sequence: TGTGCCAGCAGCAGCTCCGCAGGGGTCTACTCCTACGAGCAGTACTTC. Translated: CASSSSAGVYSYEQYF.

The V and J genes are TRBV7-6 and TRBJ1-2; the D is unclear. V dropped 1 base and J dropped 8 bases, with 14 bases sitting between them. The CDR3 consists of 14 residues. CDR1 SGHVS and CDR2 FNYEAQ come from the germline V gene. The CDR3 loop reads CASSLVRGGDGYTF. The CDR3 nucleotides are TGTGCCAGCAGCTTAGTTCGAGGAGGCGACGGCTACACCTTC.

The chain joins TRBV28 to TRBJ1-5; TRBD1 aligns across 7 bases. CDR1 MDHEN and CDR2 SYDVKM come from the germline V gene. V trimming: 6 bases; J trimming: 2 bases; junction bases outside the gene matches: 10. The CDR3 has 16 residues. In DNA, the CDR3 is TGTGCCAGCAGCACCCCTCTCACAGGGGGCAATCAGCCCCAGCATTTT. Protein product: CASSTPLTGGNQPQHF.

This rearrangement joins TRBV7-9 to TRBJ1-1, with D possibly matching TRBD1 (6 bases). In germline, CDR1 is SEHNR, CDR2 FQNEAQ (reference sequence). V was clipped by 3 bases and J by 3 bases, with 8 bases between them. The CDR3 covers 13 residues. The DNA of the CDR3 is TGTGCCAGCAGCTTGAGGACAGACACTGAAGCTTTCTTT. This codes for CASSLRTDTEAFF.

The chain links TRBV19 to TRBJ2-7; 8 bases are shared with TRBD2. The V segment lost 4 bases and the J segment 6 bases; nucleotides outside the gene matches: 14. Germline V gives CDR1 LNHDA, CDR2 SQIVND (reference sequence). This CDR3 comprises 16 residues. The CDR3 sequence: CASSTVAGTLGGEQYF. The CDR3 bases are TGTGCCAGTAGTACTGTAGCGGGAACCCTAGGAGGCGAGCAGTACTTC.

About this clone itself: Other nucleotide sequences from this sample produce the same CDR3. V gene TRBV20-1 combines with J gene TRBJ2-7; D may be TRBD2 (6 bases). Trimming removed 3 bases at V and 4 bases at J, with 7 bases between. Germline V gives CDR1 DFQATT, CDR2 SNEGSKA (reference sequence). This CDR3 spans 11 amino acids. CDR3 in DNA: TGCAGTGCTAGGCGGGGATACGAGCAGTACTTC. The encoded protein is CSARRGYEQYF.

J is TRBJ2-1 and V is TRBV7-2; 10 nucleotides line up with TRBD2. Germline CDR1 and CDR2: SGHTA and FQGNSA. The CDR3 has 18 residues. J lost 5 bases, V lost 2 bases, and 12 bases had no gene match. In DNA, the CDR3 is TGTGCCAGCAGCTTAAGGCCGGGACTAGCGACGGCGGACAATGAGCAGTTCTTC. Encoded protein: CASSLRPGLATADNEQFF.

This rearrangement joins TRBV5-4 to TRBJ2-7; TRBD1 matches at 8 bases. J lost 0 bases, V lost 3 bases, and 5 bases had no gene match. Germline V CDR1 and CDR2: SGHNT, YYREEE (reference sequence). The length of the CDR3 is 15 residues. The CDR3 sequence: CASSSQGGGSYEQYF. The CDR3 DNA is TGTGCCAGCAGCTCACAGGGGGGCGGCTCCTACGAGCAGTACTTC.

V and J are TRBV11-2 and TRBJ2-1; 9 bases are a match to TRBD1. The V segment lost 3 bases and the J segment 2 bases; nucleotides outside the gene matches: 8. Germline V lookup: CDR1 SGHAT, CDR2 FQNNGV. This CDR3 comprises 17 residues. For the CDR3, the DNA is TGTGCCAGCAGCTTGATACAGGGGGCCCCCACCTACAATGAGCAGTTCTTC. Residues: CASSLIQGAPTYNEQFF.